This T cell receptor (beta chain) was recovered during a study of tumor-infiltrating lymphocytes in oesophageal squamous cell carcinoma. MiXCR was run by TCRdb on the PCR reads, yielding one entry per CDR3 protein. The sample records some 18,000 distinct CDR3 sequences, around two fifths being singletons. This CDR3 is 13 amino acids long. CDR1 and CDR2 (germline): SGHTA, FQGNSA. The rearrangement links TRBV7-2 to TRBJ2-6, with 10 bases fitting TRBD1. The J call may not be correct, given that the DNA end is closer to TRBJ2-7. The TCR comes from a female donor with esophageal squamous cell carcinoma. Material for sequencing was normal esophageal tissue next to the tumor. The CDR3 nucleotides read TGTGCCAGCAGCCCCGGACAGGGGGACGAGCAGTACTTC. It is translated as CASSPGQGDEQYF.